A selection of T cell receptor beta chains follows, all from one sample in a study of cytomegalovirus exposure and HLA in healthy donors. The data were produced by immunoSEQ multiplex PCR, yet TCRdb's version contains in-frame clones alone and is incomplete. The profile shows about 140,000 clones, almost 85% of them singletons. Sequencing was performed on PBMCs. Receptors originate from a man aged 25-40 years in good health and CMV-seropositive. Each CDR3 is given with its conserved first and last residue. Fields, in order: clone size, V gene, D gene, J gene, CDR3 protein, CDR3 DNA. D genes are given only for firm matches. Rows give clone size only sometimes, using once, few, many, or a class for an expanded clone.

>NA|TRBV28|NA|TRBJ1-5
CASRTDKDYQPQHF
TGTGCCAGCAGGACCGACAAGGATTATCAGCCCCAGCATTTT
>NA|TRBV7-9|TRBD2|TRBJ2-3
CASSLAEGSGRVKDTQYF
TGTGCCAGCAGCTTAGCGGAAGGAAGCGGGAGGGTTAAAGATACGCAGTATTTT
>NA|TRBV7-9|TRBD1|TRBJ2-7
CASSSLGQRSYEQYF
TGTGCCAGCAGCTCCCTGGGACAGCGGTCCTACGAGCAGTACTTC
>NA|TRBV28|NA|TRBJ2-6
CASTHPTGSGANVLTF
TGTGCCAGCACCCACCCGACCGGGTCCGGGGCCAACGTCCTGACTTTC
>few|TRBV5-1|TRBD2|TRBJ2-3
CASSSIGVASGGSDTQYF
TGCGCCAGCAGTTCTATTGGGGTGGCTAGCGGGGGTTCAGATACGCAGTATTTT
>NA|TRBV28|TRBD1|TRBJ2-7
CAIQTGTYEQYF
TGTGCCATACAGACAGGGACCTACGAGCAGTACTTC
>NA|TRBV11-3|NA|TRBJ1-1
CASSRGNTEAFF
TGTGCCAGCAGTAGGGGGAACACTGAAGCTTTCTTT
>NA|TRBV27|TRBD1|TRBJ1-2
CASGFGTANYGYTF
TGTGCCAGCGGATTCGGGACAGCTAACTATGGCTACACCTTC
>NA|TRBV7-9|TRBD2|TRBJ2-3
CASSPSSGGWDTQYF
TGTGCCAGCAGCCCCTCTAGCGGGGGGTGGGATACGCAGTATTTT
>NA|TRBV10-3|NA|TRBJ2-7
CAISGRLSYEQYF
TGTGCCATCAGTGGTCGACTTAGCTACGAGCAGTACTTC
>NA|TRBV5-1|TRBD2|TRBJ2-1
CASSPKLAGFYNEQFF
TGCGCCAGCAGCCCAAAACTAGCGGGCTTCTACAATGAGCAGTTCTTC
>NA|TRBV6-1|NA|TRBJ1-2
CASSETDQQVGGYTF
TGTGCCAGCAGTGAAACCGACCAACAGGTTGGTGGCTACACCTTC
>NA|TRBV5-5|NA|TRBJ1-4
CASSLGRPDEKLFF
TGTGCCAGCAGCTTGGGGAGGCCAGATGAAAAACTGTTTTTT
>few|TRBV7-9|NA|TRBJ2-7
CSSSLRTGPADYEQYF
TGTTCCAGCAGCTTACGTACTGGGCCGGCTGACTACGAGCAGTACTTC
>NA|TRBV9|NA|TRBJ2-7
CASSPRTSSYEQYF
TGTGCCAGCAGCCCAAGGACAAGCTCCTACGAGCAGTACTTC
>NA|TRBV15|TRBD2|TRBJ2-3
CATSSAPGISGIGWTDTQYF
TGTGCCACCAGCAGTGCCCCCGGGATTAGCGGGATCGGTTGGACAGATACGCAGTATTTT
>NA|TRBV7-9|NA|TRBJ2-7
CASSADMDWQYF
TGTGCCAGCAGCGCCGACATGGATTGGCAGTACTTC
>NA|TRBV5-6|TRBD2|TRBJ2-7
CASSLLGQRDPYEQYF
TGTGCCAGCAGCCTGTTGGGCCAGCGGGATCCCTACGAGCAGTACTTC
>NA|TRBV11-3|NA|TRBJ2-1
CASSLGSGGNEQFF
TGTGCCAGCAGCTTAGGATCCGGGGGCAATGAGCAGTTCTTC
>once|TRBV7-7|NA|TRBJ2-1
CASSPSSGDYNEQFF
TGTGCCAGCAGCCCTTCATCGGGAGACTACAATGAGCAGTTCTTC
>NA|TRBV2|NA|TRBJ2-1
CASNGLAARNEQFF
TGTGCCAGCAACGGGTTAGCCGCGAGGAATGAGCAGTTCTTC
>NA|TRBV5-1|NA|TRBJ2-6
CASSLAGLGANVLTF
TGCGCCAGCAGCTTAGCAGGGCTGGGGGCCAACGTCCTGACTTTC
>NA|TRBV11-3|TRBD1|TRBJ2-3
CASSGTGYTDTQYF
TGTGCCAGCAGTGGGACAGGATACACAGATACGCAGTATTTT
>NA|TRBV2|NA|TRBJ1-4
CASSGNENEKLFF
TGTGCCAGCAGTGGAAATGAGAATGAAAAACTGTTTTTT
>NA|TRBV10-2|NA|TRBJ1-2
CATQRSNYGYTF
TGCGCCACTCAGCGTTCTAACTATGGCTACACCTTC
>NA|TRBV6-6|NA|TRBJ1-5
CASSSETGSNQPQHF
TGTGCCAGCAGCTCGGAGACAGGTAGCAATCAGCCCCAGCATTTT
>NA|TRBV5-6|NA|TRBJ1-1
CASSLGQQNTEAFF
TGTGCCAGCAGCTTGGGACAGCAGAACACTGAAGCTTTCTTT
>NA|TRBV6-5|NA|TRBJ2-3
CASSYEFSSNTQYF
TGTGCCAGCAGTTACGAGTTTAGCAGCAATACGCAGTATTTT
>NA|TRBV19|TRBD1|TRBJ2-7
CASSMGGQGAYEQYF
TGTGCCAGTAGTATGGGGGGACAGGGGGCCTACGAGCAGTACTTC
>NA|TRBV7-3|NA|TRBJ2-2
CASGRVVGGELFF
TGTGCCAGCGGTCGGGTAGTAGGCGGGGAGCTGTTTTTT
>NA|TRBV29-1|NA|TRBJ2-4
CSFGLGDRGIQYF
TGCAGCTTCGGTCTGGGTGACCGGGGTATTCAGTACTTC
>NA|TRBV6-1|NA|TRBJ1-2
CASSEAGGPNYGYTF
TGTGCCAGCAGTGAAGCAGGAGGTCCGAACTATGGCTACACCTTC
>NA|TRBV19|TRBD2|TRBJ2-5
CASSIRAGEETQYF
TGTGCCAGTAGTATCAGAGCGGGAGAGGAGACCCAGTACTTC
>NA|TRBV7-2|TRBD1|TRBJ2-5
CASSSDRGETQYF
TGTGCCAGCAGCTCCGACAGGGGGGAGACCCAGTACTTC
>few|TRBV7-9|NA|TRBJ1-1
CASSLVGGVSEAFF
TGTGCCAGCAGCCTAGTCGGAGGAGTATCTGAAGCTTTCTTT
>many|TRBV2|NA|TRBJ2-7
CASSERAGINEQYF
TGTGCCAGCAGTGAAAGGGCGGGTATCAACGAGCAGTACTTC
>NA|TRBV27|TRBD1|TRBJ1-3
CASSPWTGGNSGNTIYF
TGTGCCAGCAGTCCCTGGACAGGCGGGAACTCTGGAAACACCATATATTTT
>NA|TRBV5-1|NA|TRBJ1-1
CASSSGTGNTEAFF
TGCGCCAGCAGTTCCGGGACTGGGAACACTGAAGCTTTCTTT
>once|TRBV2|NA|TRBJ1-5
CARPICPRVGGMSNQPQHF
TGTGCCAGACCTATTTGTCCCCGGGTGGGTGGAATGAGCAATCAGCCCCAGCATTTT
>NA|TRBV11-2|NA|TRBJ2-3
CASSPPHGADTQYF
TGTGCCAGCAGTCCTCCCCACGGGGCAGATACGCAGTATTTT
>NA|TRBV13|NA|TRBJ2-6
CASSFSSGANVLTF
TGTGCCAGCAGCTTCTCCTCTGGGGCCAACGTCCTGACTTTC
>NA|TRBV6-6|NA|TRBJ1-3
CASSRTPLGQTNTIYF
TGTGCCAGCAGTCGAACGCCCCTTGGGCAGACAAACACCATATATTTT
>once|TRBV5-1|NA|TRBJ1-4
CASSSIQQGPENEKLFF
TGCGCCAGCAGCTCCATTCAACAGGGCCCGGAAAATGAAAAACTGTTTTTT
>NA|TRBV28|NA|TRBJ1-1
CASSFKGGARAEAFF
TGTGCCAGCAGTTTCAAAGGGGGGGCAAGGGCTGAAGCTTTCTTT
>NA|TRBV6-5|TRBD1|TRBJ1-4
CASSYDRGGEKLFF
TGTGCCAGCAGTTACGACAGGGGAGGTGAAAAACTGTTTTTT
>once|TRBV9|NA|TRBJ2-7
CASSADLLRGEQYF
TGTGCCAGCAGCGCCGACCTCCTGAGAGGAGAGCAGTACTTC
>once|TRBV7-3|TRBD2|TRBJ2-6
CASSLDGGAGANVLTF
TGTGCCAGCAGCTTAGATGGGGGGGCTGGGGCCAACGTCCTGACTTTC
>once|TRBV6-5|NA|TRBJ2-1
CASSLGLGDNEQFF
TGTGCCAGCAGCCTGGGGCTAGGGGACAATGAGCAGTTCTTC
>NA|TRBV2|NA|TRBJ2-3
CASRDLSTDTQYF
TGTGCCAGCCGTGACCTCAGCACAGATACGCAGTATTTT
>NA|TRBV18|TRBD2|TRBJ2-7
CASSLIRDTGTTAYEQYF
TGTGCCAGCTCCCTAATCAGGGATACCGGGACTACAGCCTACGAGCAGTACTTC
>NA|TRBV7-9|NA|TRBJ2-7
CASSLEQGSYEQYF
TGTGCCAGCAGCTTAGAACAGGGCTCCTACGAGCAGTACTTC
>NA|TRBV7-2|NA|TRBJ2-3
CASSLRGTTDTQYF
TGTGCCAGCAGCTTACGGGGGACCACAGATACGCAGTATTTT
>NA|TRBV28|NA|TRBJ2-3
CASSLSGQGTTDTQYF
TGTGCCAGCAGTTTATCGGGTCAGGGGACAACAGATACGCAGTATTTT
>NA|TRBV11-1|NA|TRBJ2-7
CASSSRGATYEQYF
TGTGCCAGCAGCTCCCGGGGGGCCACCTACGAGCAGTACTTC
>NA|TRBV5-4|TRBD1|TRBJ1-2
CASNIRLGQGHHGYTF
TGTGCCAGCAACATCCGACTGGGACAGGGGCACCATGGCTACACCTTC